The 28 T cell receptor beta chains reported below all come from one sample, sequenced in a study of T-cell reconstitution after alpha-beta-depleted transplantation in children. A TCRbeta library incorporating unique molecular identifiers was prepared. TCRdb re-called the PCR reads with MiXCR, one entry per CDR3 protein. Of 610,000 or so distinct CDR3 sequences listed, roughly a quarter are singletons. The sequenced sample was PBMCs, obtained before TCRalphabeta/CD19-depleted stem cell transplant. These TCRs come from a boy under two years old with Wiskott-Aldrich syndrome, due to receive a stem cell transplant.

This chain links TRBV7-9 with TRBJ2-5, with TRBD2 matching over 10 bases. J gave up 5 bases and V 6 bases, and 3 bases lay outside the gene matches. From germline, CDR1 is SEHNR and CDR2 FQNEAQ (reference sequence). This CDR3 is 13 amino acids long. The CDR3 DNA is TGTGCCAGCAGGCTTAGCGGGAGGGAGACCCAGTACTTC. It codes for CASRLSGRETQYF.

As concerns this clonotype: A read error is likely, as this CDR3 ends without the conserved phenylalanine or tryptophan. The DNA is left out, because the CDR3 cannot be placed on it with certainty; the CDR3 is given as TCRdb lists it. The chain employs TRBV20-1 and TRBJ1-6; TRBD1 is taken as the D call from the table, unchecked against the DNA. The CDR3 spans 12 residues, counting both ends. In germline, CDR1 is DFQATT, CDR2 SNEGSKA (reference sequence). CDR3 protein: CSASRGQHSPVS.

The V call is TRBV30, the J call TRBJ2-1; TRBD2 aligns across 9 bases. The germline gives CDR1 GTSNPN, CDR2 SVGIG (reference sequence). This CDR3 has 15 amino acids. J lost 8 bases, V lost 8 bases, and 16 bases had no gene match. CDR3 DNA: TGTGCCGCCTACTCGGGCGGGAGGGCGAACCATGAGCAGTTCTTC. Amino acids: CAAYSGGRANHEQFF.

The chain uses TRBV20-1 and TRBJ1-4; D might be TRBD1 (5 bases). V lost 2 bases, J lost 8 bases, and 12 bases lay in between. The CDR3 loop spans 13 amino acids. CDR1 is DFQATT, CDR2 SNEGSKA, per germline (reference sequence). The CDR3 sequence is CSARTRVGEKLFF. The DNA for the CDR3 is TGCAGTGCTAGAACCAGGGTGGGGGAAAAACTGTTTTTT.

The chain carries TRBV7-6 and TRBJ2-5; 9 bases match TRBD2. The CDR3 runs 16 residues. The V gene end was trimmed by 1 base and the J gene end by 0 bases; junction bases not matched to a gene: 3. Germline CDR1 reads SGHVS; CDR2 reads FNYEAQ. This CDR3 reads CASSLGLAAYQETQYF. Here the CDR3 DNA reads TGTGCCAGCAGCTTAGGACTAGCGGCTTACCAAGAGACCCAGTACTTC.

The J gene is TRBJ2-3, the V gene TRBV20-1, with D tentatively TRBD1 (5 bases). The CDR3 spans 13 residues. Trimming cost V 5 bases and J 2 bases, with 11 bases left between them. CDR1 and CDR2 from the germline V gene are DFQATT and SNEGSKA (reference sequence). This CDR3 reads CSAQGHYTDTQYF. Here the CDR3 DNA reads TGCAGTGCTCAGGGCCACTACACAGATACGCAGTATTTT.

This chain connects TRBV29-1 to TRBJ2-7; possibly TRBD1 for D (6 bases). This CDR3 contains 13 residues. V lost 1 base and J lost 2, with 9 bases in between. Germline V gene lookup returns CDR1 SQVTM and CDR2 ANQGSEA. The CDR3 loop reads CSVEVDSPYEQYF. The CDR3 coding sequence is TGCAGCGTTGAAGTGGACAGCCCCTACGAGCAGTACTTC.

The chain joins TRBV20-1 to TRBJ2-3; D gene unclear. Trimming took off 3 bases at V and 2 bases at J, with 15 bases between the two ends. The germline CDR1 and CDR2 sequences are DFQATT and SNEGSKA (reference sequence). The CDR3 length is 15 residues. The CDR3 DNA follows: TGCAGTGCTAGGCTGCGGAGCCTTAACACAGATACGCAGTATTTT. Translated: CSARLRSLNTDTQYF.

This clonotype was detected a few times. This chain uses TRBV11-2 with TRBJ2-2; 8 bases match TRBD2. In germline, CDR1 is SGHAT, CDR2 FQNNGV. The J segment lost 4 bases and the V segment lost 0 bases, leaving 7 bases of the junction unmatched. This CDR3 has 17 amino acids. DNA for the CDR3: TGTGCCAGCAGCTTAGAGGGGGGACTAGGGGCCACCGGGGAGCTGTTTTTT. Amino acid sequence: CASSLEGGLGATGELFF.

The V and J genes are TRBV5-5 and TRBJ2-7; TRBD2 matches 8 bases. CDR1 and CDR2 from the germline V gene are SGHKS and YYEKEE (reference sequence). The CDR3 spans 16 residues. Trimming took 0 bases from V and 1 from J; bases not matched to a gene: 6. The CDR3 loop reads CASSLASGSVSYEQYF. DNA of the CDR3: TGTGCCAGCAGCTTGGCTAGCGGGTCTGTTTCCTACGAGCAGTACTTC.

V and J are TRBV5-1 and TRBJ2-7; the match to TRBD2 covers 8 bases. With 5 bases clipped from V and 0 bases from J, the junction kept 7 bases outside the gene matches. Germline assignment: CDR1 SGHRS and CDR2 YFSETQ. The CDR3 runs 15 residues. CDR3 amino acids: CASRGAGESSYEQYF. CDR3 sequence (DNA): TGCGCCAGCAGGGGAGCGGGAGAGAGCTCCTACGAGCAGTACTTC.

V and J are TRBV12-3 or TRBV12-4 and TRBJ2-5, with D unclear. CDR3 length equals 14 residues. The ends were cut back, 3 bases at V and 1 base at J, with 9 bases in the middle. CDR3 amino acids: CASSFFLGQETQYF. CDR3 in DNA: TGTGCCAGCAGTTTTTTTCTTGGCCAAGAGACCCAGTACTTC.

J is TRBJ2-3 and V is TRBV20-1; 9 nucleotides line up with TRBD2. The length of the CDR3 is 13 residues. CDR1 is DFQATT and CDR2 is SNEGSKA in the germline V gene (reference sequence). Trimming removed 5 bases from V and 8 bases from J; junction bases left unmatched: 8. The CDR3 region is CSAGLAGESTQYF. CDR3 DNA: TGCAGTGCTGGGTTAGCGGGAGAGAGTACGCAGTATTTT.

This clonotype has only a few counts. CDR3: CASSPRDGDYGYTF. In nucleotides, the CDR3 is TGTGCCAGCTCACCGAGGGACGGAGACTATGGCTACACCTTC. The genes are TRBV18 and TRBJ1-2; D perhaps matches TRBD1 (5 bases). The V gene's germline CDR1 is KGHSH and CDR2 LQKENI. V dropped 3 bases and J dropped 3 bases, with 11 bases sitting between them. CDR3 length: 14 residues.

The J gene is TRBJ1-5, the V gene TRBV21-1; whether TRBD1, the table's D call, matches the DNA was not checked. TRBV21-1 is an annotated pseudogene. This CDR3 is built from 13 residues. CDR3 sequence (DNA): TGTGCCAGCCCCGAAGGGGGGAATCAGCCCCAGCATTTT. Protein: CASPEGGNQPQHF.

The chain employs TRBV7-3 and TRBJ2-1, with no clear D. CDR1 SGHTA and CDR2 FQGTGA come from the germline V gene. The length of the CDR3 is 15 residues. The germline V and J ends were trimmed by 5 bases and 4 bases, with 15 bases remaining between them. Written as DNA, the CDR3 is TGTGCCAGCAGCACCCTAGAGTCGGGTTACAATGAGCAGTTCTTC. Amino acid sequence: CASSTLESGYNEQFF.

This clonotype occurred a few times. The V and J genes are TRBV5-1 and TRBJ2-7, with D possibly being TRBD1 (6 bases). The germline V gene encodes CDR1 SGHRS and CDR2 YFSETQ. The CDR3 has 14 amino acids. Between the trimmed V and J ends, which lost 2 bases and 4 bases, there was a span of 13 bases. The CDR3 loop is CASSLPTGMYEQYF. CDR3 in DNA: TGCGCCAGCAGCTTACCTACAGGGATGTACGAGCAGTACTTC.

The chain couples TRBV4-1 to TRBJ2-2; 7 nucleotides line up with TRBD2. The CDR3 spans 15 residues. Trimming took 1 base from V and 7 from J; bases not matched to a gene: 6. The germline V gene has CDR1 MGHRA and CDR2 YSYEKL. The CDR3: CASSQVISGRGELFF. The CDR3 DNA reads TGCGCCAGCAGCCAAGTGATTAGCGGGCGCGGGGAGCTGTTTTTT.

The table lists this clonotype with a few counts. The chain combines TRBV7-9 with TRBJ1-6, with TRBD1 identical over 9 bases. The ends lost 5 bases at V and 16 bases at J; junction bases unmatched: 15. The germline CDR1 and CDR2 sequences are SEHNR and FQNEAQ (reference sequence). This CDR3 contains 15 residues. The CDR3 coding sequence is TGTGCCAGCAGCCCCGGGACAGGGCGTTTGATTTGGCTCCACTTT. Translated, it gives CASSPGTGRLIWLHF.

This clonotype was detected a few times. This rearrangement joins TRBV29-1 to TRBJ2-1, with a possible D match to TRBD2 (5 bases). CDR3 size: 13 residues. Per the germline V gene, CDR1 is SQVTM and CDR2 is ANQGSEA. V was trimmed by 6 bases and J by 0 bases, leaving 9 bases between them. CDR3 nucleotide sequence: TGCAGCGTCTGTCGGGACTCCTACAATGAGCAGTTCTTC. It translates to CSVCRDSYNEQFF.

This clonotype was picked up a small number of times. V is TRBV5-1 and J is TRBJ2-5; 12 bases are shared with TRBD2. Trimming at V came to 2 bases and at J to 1 base, leaving 6 bases not matched to a gene. This CDR3 comprises 17 residues. Germline CDR1 SGHRS, CDR2 YFSETQ. The CDR3: CASSFTSGRLLQETQYF. DNA of the CDR3: TGCGCCAGCAGCTTCACTAGCGGGAGGCTCCTCCAAGAGACCCAGTACTTC.

J is TRBJ2-1 and V is TRBV5-1; 12 nucleotides line up with TRBD2. The V and J ends lost 3 bases and 10 bases, in that order; junction bases with no gene match: 11. The CDR3 sequence is 16 residues long. Per the germline V gene, CDR1 is SGHRS and CDR2 is YFSETQ. The DNA for the CDR3 is TGCGCCAGCAGCTCTGGACTAGCGGGAAAAGCACGGGAGCAGTTCTTC. This translates into CASSSGLAGKAREQFF.

The genes are TRBV20-1 and TRBJ1-1; 7 bases agree with TRBD1. After removal of 7 bases from V and 3 bases from J, the junction contained 5 bases not matched to a gene. CDR1 DFQATT and CDR2 SNEGSKA come from the germline V gene (reference sequence). The CDR3 contains 12 residues. Here the CDR3 reads CSGVGTDTEAFF. The CDR3 coding sequence is TGCAGTGGCGTGGGGACAGACACTGAAGCTTTCTTT.

This CDR3 is CASSKPWDRGPESSTYNEQFF. The CDR3 coding sequence is TGTGCCAGCAGCAAGCCGTGGGACAGGGGCCCCGAATCCTCAACCTACAATGAGCAGTTCTTC. The V and J genes are TRBV6-2 or TRBV6-3 and TRBJ2-1, with 10 bases matching TRBD1. The CDR3 spans 21 residues. Germline loops: CDR1 MNHEY, CDR2 SVGEGT. The trim removed 6 bases at V and 2 bases at J, leaving 22 bases unmatched.

This rearrangement joins TRBV29-1 to TRBJ2-1; D is undetermined. V was cut by 1 base and J by 5 bases, with 3 bases left in between. CDR3 length equals 11 residues. Germline V CDR1 and CDR2: SQVTM, ANQGSEA. The CDR3 spells CSVEGHNEQFF. CDR3 DNA: TGCAGCGTTGAAGGGCACAATGAGCAGTTCTTC.

The CDR3 DNA reads TGCGCCAGCAGCCAAATGGTCGACTACGAGCAGTACTTC. Amino acids: CASSQMVDYEQYF. V usage is TRBV4-1 and J usage is TRBJ2-7, with unresolved D. The CDR3 consists of 13 residues. The germline V gene has CDR1 MGHRA and CDR2 YSYEKL. Trimming took off 2 bases at V and 3 bases at J, with 8 bases between the two ends.

This clonotype has just a few counts. This chain joins TRBV5-1 and TRBJ2-3; 7 bases map to TRBD1. CDR1 and CDR2 (germline): SGHRS, YFSETQ. The CDR3 totals 15 residues. V lost 4 bases, J lost 6 bases, and 11 bases stayed unmatched. The CDR3 DNA reads as TGCGCCAGCAGCCCCCGGACAGGATCAGGGGATACGCAGTATTTT. It is translated as CASSPRTGSGDTQYF.

The chain combines TRBV5-1 with TRBJ2-1; 16 positions match TRBD2. J was trimmed by 0 bases and V by 4 bases; bases with no gene match: 10. This CDR3 comprises 20 residues. Germline V gives CDR1 SGHRS, CDR2 YFSETQ. CDR3 protein: CASSEPGLAGGPPSYNEQFF. The CDR3, as DNA: TGCGCCAGCAGCGAACCGGGACTAGCGGGAGGGCCTCCCTCCTACAATGAGCAGTTCTTC.